These 22 T cell receptor beta chains originate from one sample sequenced in a study of early T cells in non-severe SARS-CoV-2 infection. TCRdb processed the 5' RACE reads anew with MiXCR; each CDR3 protein has one entry. The table records roughly 66,000 distinct CDR3 sequences, approximately 8.3% of them present only once. The sequencing input was whole blood. These receptors all stem from an adult who was a healthcare worker with PCR-confirmed SARS-CoV-2 infection or an uninfected control (not recorded which).

The V gene is TRBV18, the J gene TRBJ2-1; 14 nucleotides line up with TRBD2. Germline CDR1 is KGHSH and CDR2 is LQKENI. The CDR3 totals 16 residues. J gave up 7 bases and V 5 bases, and 7 bases lay outside the gene matches. The CDR3 region is CASSFKTSGRANEQFF. The DNA of the CDR3 is TGTGCCAGCTCATTCAAGACTAGCGGGAGGGCGAATGAGCAGTTCTTC.

Only a few counts were recorded for this clonotype. The chain joins TRBV7-8 to TRBJ1-6, with 7 bases aligning to TRBD1. Trimming took 5 bases from V and 4 from J; bases not matched to a gene: 2. This CDR3 is 14 amino acids long. The germline CDR1 and CDR2 sequences are SGHVS and FQNEAQ. Written as DNA, the CDR3 is TGTGCCAGCAGCCTGACAGGGTATAATTCACCCCTCCACTTT. Amino acid sequence: CASSLTGYNSPLHF. The full variable domain, completed using reference TRBV7-8 and TRBJ1-6, is GAGVSQSPRYKVAKRGQDVALRCDPISGHVSLFWYQQALGQGPEFLTYFQNEAQLDKSGLPSDRFFAERPEGSVSTLKIQRTQQEDSAVYLCASSLTGYNSPLHFGNGTRLTVT.

This clonotype came up many times. V gene TRBV29-1 combines with J gene TRBJ2-1; 13 nucleotides agree with TRBD2. V was clipped by 5 bases and J by 4 bases; unmatched bases: 2. The length of the CDR3 is 14 residues. The germline gives CDR1 SQVTM, CDR2 ANQGSEA. CDR3 region: CSVMTSGGYNEQFF. CDR3 DNA: TGCAGCGTTATGACTAGCGGGGGGTACAATGAGCAGTTCTTC.

This clonotype has at least ten counts. V and J are TRBV7-3 and TRBJ2-2; no firm D call. This CDR3 spans 14 amino acids. Germline V gene data show CDR1 as SGHTA and CDR2 as FQGTGA. The V end was cut by 2 bases, the J end by 2 bases, with 6 bases between. The CDR3, as DNA: TGTGCCAGCAGCTTATTACTAAACACCGGGGAGCTGTTTTTT. It translates to CASSLLLNTGELFF.

V usage is TRBV7-2 and J usage is TRBJ1-2, with D possibly being TRBD1 (5 bases). CDR1 SGHTA and CDR2 FQGNSA come from the germline V gene. CDR3 size: 15 residues. Trimming pared 5 bases from V and 4 bases from J, leaving 17 bases between. CDR3: CASSREADGTYGYTF. Here the CDR3 DNA reads TGTGCCAGCAGCCGGGAGGCTGATGGGACCTATGGCTACACCTTC.

This clonotype turned up a few times. The rearrangement joins TRBV29-1 to TRBJ2-7; 7 bases align to TRBD2. The CDR3 has 11 amino acids. Germline CDR1 SQVTM, CDR2 ANQGSEA. The J segment lost 12 bases and the V segment lost 6 bases, leaving 11 bases of the junction unmatched. This CDR3 is CSVRWEGHRYF. CDR3 DNA: TGCAGCGTCCGATGGGAGGGCCATCGGTACTTC.

This clonotype was recorded at least ten times. This chain joins TRBV6-2 or TRBV6-3 and TRBJ2-1; TRBD1 might be the D (5 bases). Trimming left V 2 bases short and J 0 bases short, with 11 bases between. CDR1 and CDR2 from the germline V gene are MNHEY and SVGEGT. CDR3 length: 16 residues. CDR3 region: CASSYRGGLSYNEQFF. The CDR3 DNA reads as TGTGCCAGCAGTTACAGGGGCGGCCTCTCCTACAATGAGCAGTTCTTC.

By proportion, this clonotype is medium-sized. The chain recombines TRBV6-2 or TRBV6-3 with TRBJ1-5; TRBD1 is a possible D gene (6 bases). The CDR3 is made up of 13 amino acids. CDR1 and CDR2 (germline): MNHEY, SVGEGT. Between the trimmed V and J ends, which lost 2 bases and 5 bases, there was a span of 7 bases. The CDR3 DNA follows: TGTGCCAGCAGTTACAACAGGGATCAGCCCCAGCATTTT. It specifies CASSYNRDQPQHF.

The chain combines TRBV20-1 with TRBJ2-7; TRBD1 might be the D (6 bases). Trimming took off 6 bases at V and 4 bases at J, with 16 bases between the two ends. This CDR3 spans 13 amino acids. Looked up from germline, CDR1 is DFQATT and CDR2 is SNEGSKA (reference sequence). The CDR3 DNA follows: TGCAGTGCCCCGAGGGGACAAAAGTACGAGCAGTACTTC. This codes for CSAPRGQKYEQYF.

In this sample, this clonotype turned up a few times. This chain connects TRBV18 to TRBJ2-1; D gene uncertain. Germline values: CDR1 KGHSH, CDR2 LQKENI. This CDR3 is built from 13 residues. V dropped 6 bases and J dropped 7 bases, with 13 bases sitting between them. Here the CDR3 reads CASSPNLGNEQFF. The CDR3 bases are TGTGCCAGCTCCCCTAACTTGGGGAATGAGCAGTTCTTC.

This clonotype appeared many times. The rearrangement uses TRBV27 and TRBJ2-7, with TRBD2 matching 8 bases. This CDR3 comprises 18 residues. Germline CDR1 is MNHEY and CDR2 is SMNVEV (reference sequence). J was trimmed by 3 bases and V by 6 bases; bases with no gene match: 19. This CDR3 is CASSSLAGGPVPHYEQYF. CDR3 nucleotides: TGTGCCAGCAGCTCCCTGGCGGGAGGACCGGTCCCTCACTACGAGCAGTACTTC.

This chain joins TRBV15 and TRBJ2-1; 12 bases fit TRBD2. Per the germline V gene, CDR1 is LNHNV and CDR2 is YYDKDF (reference sequence). The CDR3 is 16 residues long. Germline trimming cut 2 bases from V and 3 bases from J; bases unmatched to any gene: 2. The CDR3 region is CATSRLTSGSYNEQFF. CDR3 DNA sequence: TGTGCCACCAGCAGATTGACTAGCGGGAGCTACAATGAGCAGTTCTTC.

In its sample, this clonotype was seen many times. The chain joins TRBV20-1 to TRBJ2-3, with TRBD2 matching 13 bases. There are 16 residues in the CDR3. Germline loops: CDR1 DFQATT, CDR2 SNEGSKA (reference sequence). The trim removed 5 bases at V and 3 bases at J, leaving 8 bases unmatched. CDR3 amino acids: CSAPRTSGSRTDTQYF. The CDR3 coding sequence is TGCAGTGCTCCAAGGACTAGCGGGAGTCGGACAGATACGCAGTATTTT.

The chain recombines TRBV5-1 with TRBJ2-7; the match to TRBD2 covers 8 bases. V shed 4 bases and J 2 bases; nucleotides not matched to a gene: 2. Germline-derived CDR1 and CDR2 are SGHRS and YFSETQ. The CDR3 has 13 amino acids. CDR3 amino acids: CASSPAGAYEQYF. In DNA form, the CDR3 reads TGCGCCAGCAGCCCAGCGGGAGCCTACGAGCAGTACTTC.

This clonotype was found a few times. V and J are TRBV4-3 and TRBJ2-1; tentatively, D is TRBD2 (5 bases). The CDR3 contains 15 residues. The germline CDR1 and CDR2 sequences are LGHNA and YSLEER. The V end was cut by 2 bases, the J end by 6 bases, with 14 bases between. This CDR3 reads CASSQFWGVGNEQFF. The CDR3 nucleotides read TGCGCCAGCAGCCAATTCTGGGGAGTGGGCAATGAGCAGTTCTTC.

This clonotype was seen only a few times. The CDR3, as DNA: TGTGCCAGCAGCGCGGGGACAGGGGGCCCCTACGAGCAGTACTTC. Amino acid sequence: CASSAGTGGPYEQYF. The chain has TRBV5-6 and TRBJ2-7, with 12 bases fitting TRBD1. Germline V gives CDR1 SGHDT, CDR2 YYEEEE. The CDR3 has 15 amino acids. V lost 4 bases and J lost 2; bases outside the gene matches: 4.

This clonotype was seen many times. The chain is built from TRBV7-6 and TRBJ2-2; D is unclear. In germline, CDR1 is SGHVS, CDR2 FNYEAQ. The CDR3 is 14 residues long. Trimming left V 6 bases short and J 6 bases short, with 14 bases between. CDR3 sequence (DNA): TGTGCCAGCAGTCCTCTCCCAACTTCCGGGGAGCTGTTTTTT. Residues: CASSPLPTSGELFF.

In this sample, this clonotype turned up a few times. The chain couples TRBV5-1 to TRBJ2-3, with D possibly being TRBD2 (6 bases). The CDR3 sequence is 15 residues long. V lost 6 bases and J lost 0, with 14 bases in between. Germline V gene lookup returns CDR1 SGHRS and CDR2 YFSETQ. CDR3 protein: CASMVAEPSTDTQYF. In DNA, the CDR3 is TGCGCCAGCATGGTAGCGGAGCCTAGCACAGATACGCAGTATTTT.

The gene calls are TRBV30 and TRBJ2-1, with D perhaps being TRBD1 or TRBD2 (6 bases each). Germline loops: CDR1 GTSNPN, CDR2 SVGIG (reference sequence). Deletions cut 2 bases from V and 7 bases from J, with 18 bases between. The CDR3 is made up of 15 amino acids. The CDR3 loop is CAWSHRDWQGNEQFF. In DNA, the CDR3 is TGTGCCTGGAGTCACCGGGACTGGCAGGGGAATGAGCAGTTCTTC.

This clonotype was recorded at least ten times. CDR3 protein: CSARGGRSEQFF. CDR3 bases: TGCAGTGCTAGAGGCGGTAGGAGTGAGCAGTTCTTC. The rearrangement uses TRBV20-1 and TRBJ2-1; D is undetermined. V dropped 1 base and J dropped 9 bases, with 10 bases sitting between them. The germline V gene has CDR1 DFQATT and CDR2 SNEGSKA (reference sequence). CDR3 length: 12 amino acids.

The CDR3 sequence: CASSARTSGSSEQYF. CDR3 nucleotides: TGTGCCAGCAGCGCGCGAACTAGCGGGAGTTCCGAGCAGTACTTC. This rearrangement joins TRBV7-9 to TRBJ2-7, with 11 bases identical to TRBD2. The germline V gene encodes CDR1 SEHNR and CDR2 FQNEAQ (reference sequence). The CDR3 runs to 15 residues. Trimming at V came to 5 bases and at J to 6 bases, leaving 9 bases not matched to a gene.

This chain links TRBV28 with TRBJ1-2, with 7 bases fitting TRBD1. The CDR3 runs 15 residues. Germline values: CDR1 MDHEN, CDR2 SYDVKM. The trim removed 6 bases at V and 4 bases at J, leaving 11 bases unmatched. CDR3 in DNA: TGTGCCAGCAGCCCCCCTACAGGGGAGAGCTATGGCTACACCTTC. Its protein product is CASSPPTGESYGYTF.